This T cell receptor beta chain is drawn from a study of OX40 agonist ivuxolimab in advanced cancers. The table came from immunoSEQ multiplex PCR; TCRdb's copy has only in-frame clones and leaves some out. This table has fewer than 70,000 clones, 80% to 95% appearing once. This CDR3 is built from 10 residues. CDR1 and CDR2 (germline): SNHLY, FYNNEI. V dropped 8 bases and J dropped 1 base, with 3 bases sitting between them. Material: CD4+ or CD8+ T cells sorted from blood, obtained in a trial of the OX40 agonist ivuxolimab. The sequence came from an adult with an advanced solid tumor such as melanoma, head and neck, liver or kidney cancer. This sequence joins TRBV2 and TRBJ2-7; no clear D. CDR3 sequence (DNA): TGTGCCAGCGAGTCCTACGAGCAGTACTTC. Amino acid sequence: CASESYEQYF.